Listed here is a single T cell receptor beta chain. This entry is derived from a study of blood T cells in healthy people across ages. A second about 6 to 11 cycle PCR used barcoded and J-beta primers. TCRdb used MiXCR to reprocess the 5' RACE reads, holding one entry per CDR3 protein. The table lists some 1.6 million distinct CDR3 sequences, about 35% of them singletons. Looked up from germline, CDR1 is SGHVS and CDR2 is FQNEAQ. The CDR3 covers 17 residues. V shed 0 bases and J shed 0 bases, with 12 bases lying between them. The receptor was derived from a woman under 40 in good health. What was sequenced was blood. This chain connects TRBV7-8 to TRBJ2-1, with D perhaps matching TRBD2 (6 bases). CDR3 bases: TGTGCCAGCAGCTTAGCGCGAGTAGCGGTCTCCTACAATGAGCAGTTCTTC. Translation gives CASSLARVAVSYNEQFF. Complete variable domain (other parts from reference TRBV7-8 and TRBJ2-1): GAGVSQSPRYKVAKRGQDVALRCDPISGHVSLFWYQQALGQGPEFLTYFQNEAQLDKSGLPSDRFFAERPEGSVSTLKIQRTQQEDSAVYLCASSLARVAVSYNEQFFGPGTRLTVL.